The T cell receptor beta chain under discussion was sequenced for a study of T cells in Graves' hyperthyroidism and ophthalmopathy. This clonotype appeared a few times. Amplified regions were TCR beta CDR3 sequences from RNA transcripts. Researchers ran a first-round RT-PCR on the TCR CDR3 using the HTBI primer set. TCRdb itself ran the multiplex PCR reads through MiXCR, one entry per CDR3 protein. This table holds 600,000 to 900,000 distinct CDR3 sequences, about a sixth found once. Trimming took off 1 base at V and 4 bases at J, with 15 bases between the two ends. Germline-derived CDR1 and CDR2 are SGHRS and YFSETQ. This CDR3 contains 15 residues.

The clonotype originates from a man in his late teens or twenties with Graves' hyperthyroidism. The sequencing sample was made of blood. This chain connects TRBV5-1 to TRBJ2-7; D tentatively reads TRBD1 or TRBD2 (6 bases each). The DNA of the CDR3 is TGCGCCAGCAGCTTGAAGGGGGGCGATATTTACGAGCAGTACTTC. Its translation is CASSLKGGDIYEQYF.